What follows is one TCR beta chain and its context. The Seattle patients joined while their infection was active and were tracked longitudinally afterward. The germline V gene encodes CDR1 SGHVS and CDR2 FNYEAQ. The trim removed 5 bases at V and 5 bases at J, leaving 11 bases unmatched. The CDR3 is made up of 16 amino acids. This specimen comes from a study of blood T cell repertoires in COVID-19. Looking at the study overall: The United States, Italy and Spain were the sources of the acute and convalescent COVID-19 samples. Nucleic acid was either cDNA or gDNA, and it came from T cells, B-cell-depleted T cells, or PBMCs.

Per the authors' pipeline: Reference gene primer amplification gave estimated nucleated cell counts. The method was immunoSEQ multiplex PCR; TCRdb's version includes in-frame clones alone and lacks a portion of them. The V and J calls and the clone size are those of that table, but D and trimming were determined from the DNA. The profile shows 300,000 to 350,000 clones, 80% to 95% of them singletons. This chain links TRBV7-6 with TRBJ1-4, with 7 bases fitting TRBD1. Sequencing was performed on peripheral blood. This clonotype was obtained from a woman in her twenties or thirties with COVID-19, enrolled during active disease. CDR3 coding DNA: TGTGCCAGCAGCCCTTTAGGGCGCAGGGGGAATGAAAAACTGTTTTTT. Translating it yields CASSPLGRRGNEKLFF.